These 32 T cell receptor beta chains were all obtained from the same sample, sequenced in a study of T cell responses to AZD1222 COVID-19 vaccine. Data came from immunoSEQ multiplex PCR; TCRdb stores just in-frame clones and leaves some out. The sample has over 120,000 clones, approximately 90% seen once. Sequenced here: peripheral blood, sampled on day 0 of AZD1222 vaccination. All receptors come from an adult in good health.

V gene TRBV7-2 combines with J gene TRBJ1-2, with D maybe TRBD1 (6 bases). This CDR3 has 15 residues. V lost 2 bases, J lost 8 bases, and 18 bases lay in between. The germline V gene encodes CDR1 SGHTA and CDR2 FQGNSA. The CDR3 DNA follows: TGTGCCAGCAGCTTACGACAGGCCCCCTATGAGGGCTACACCTTC. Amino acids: CASSLRQAPYEGYTF.

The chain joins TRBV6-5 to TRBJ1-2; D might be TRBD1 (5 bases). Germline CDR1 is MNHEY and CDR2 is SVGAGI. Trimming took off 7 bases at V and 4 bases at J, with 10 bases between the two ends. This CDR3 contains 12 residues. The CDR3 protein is CASTPGGYGYTF. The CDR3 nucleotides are TGTGCCAGCACCCCGGGGGGCTATGGCTACACCTTC.

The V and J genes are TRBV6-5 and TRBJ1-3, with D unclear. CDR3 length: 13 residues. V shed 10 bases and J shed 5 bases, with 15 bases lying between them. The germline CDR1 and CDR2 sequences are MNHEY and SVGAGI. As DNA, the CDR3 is TGTGCCACCCAGGAAGGGCTTAGAAACACCATATATTTT. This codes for CATQEGLRNTIYF.

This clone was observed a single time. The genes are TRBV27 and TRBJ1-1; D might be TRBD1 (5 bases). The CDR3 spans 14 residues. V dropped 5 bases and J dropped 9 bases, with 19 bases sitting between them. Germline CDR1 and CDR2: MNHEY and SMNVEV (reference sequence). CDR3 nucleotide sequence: TGTGCCAGCAGTAAATCCGTCCGCGGGGACCAAGCTTTCTTT. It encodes CASSKSVRGDQAFF.

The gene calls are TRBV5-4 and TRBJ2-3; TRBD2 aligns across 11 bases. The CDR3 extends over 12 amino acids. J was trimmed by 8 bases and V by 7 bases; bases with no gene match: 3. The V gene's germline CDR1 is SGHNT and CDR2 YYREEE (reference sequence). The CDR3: CASSTSGATQYF. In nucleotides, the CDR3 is TGTGCCAGCTCGACTAGCGGGGCTACGCAGTATTTT.

The DNA for the CDR3 is TGTGCCAGCAGTCCCTTCGGGGAGACCCAGTACTTC. Translation: CASSPFGETQYF. The chain is built from TRBV12-3 or TRBV12-4 and TRBJ2-5; D not certain. Trimming stripped 5 bases from V and 5 bases from J, with 9 bases between. The CDR3 is made up of 12 amino acids.

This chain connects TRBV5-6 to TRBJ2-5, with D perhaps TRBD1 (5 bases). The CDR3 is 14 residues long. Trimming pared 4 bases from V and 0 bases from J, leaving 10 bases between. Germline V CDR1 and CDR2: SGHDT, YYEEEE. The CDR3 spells CASSGRQYQETQYF. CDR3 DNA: TGTGCCAGCAGCGGTCGACAGTACCAAGAGACCCAGTACTTC.

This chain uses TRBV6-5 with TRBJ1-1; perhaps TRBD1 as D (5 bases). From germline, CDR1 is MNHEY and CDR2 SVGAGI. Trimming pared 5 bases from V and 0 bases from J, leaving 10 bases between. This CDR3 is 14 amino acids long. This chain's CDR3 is CASSRTGLNTEAFF. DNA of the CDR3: TGTGCCAGCAGTAGGACGGGGCTGAACACTGAAGCTTTCTTT.

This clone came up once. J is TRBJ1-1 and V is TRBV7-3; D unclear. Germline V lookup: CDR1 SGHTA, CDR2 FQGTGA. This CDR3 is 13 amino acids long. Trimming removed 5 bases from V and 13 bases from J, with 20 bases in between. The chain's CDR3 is CASSRGPGLVGFF. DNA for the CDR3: TGTGCCAGCAGCCGAGGACCGGGATTAGTTGGTTTCTTT.

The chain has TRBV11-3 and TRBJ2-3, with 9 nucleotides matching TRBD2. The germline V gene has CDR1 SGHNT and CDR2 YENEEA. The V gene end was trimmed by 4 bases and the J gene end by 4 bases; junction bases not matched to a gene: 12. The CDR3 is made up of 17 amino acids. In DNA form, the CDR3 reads TGTGCCAGCAGCTCCTTGGGCGGGAGGGCCAAGGCAGATACGCAGTATTTT. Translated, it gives CASSSLGGRAKADTQYF.

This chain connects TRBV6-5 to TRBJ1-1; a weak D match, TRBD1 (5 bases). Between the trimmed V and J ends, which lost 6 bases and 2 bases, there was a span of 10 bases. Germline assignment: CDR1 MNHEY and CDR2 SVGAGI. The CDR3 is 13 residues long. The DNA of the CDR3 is TGTGCCAGCAGCCCGGGACTCAACACTGAAGCTTTCTTT. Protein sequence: CASSPGLNTEAFF.

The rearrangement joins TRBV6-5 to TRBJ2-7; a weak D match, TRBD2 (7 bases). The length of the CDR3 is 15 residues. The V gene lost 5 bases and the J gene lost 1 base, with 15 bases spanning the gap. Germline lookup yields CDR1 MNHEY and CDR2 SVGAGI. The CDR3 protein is CASSKGGLGSYEQYF. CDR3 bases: TGTGCCAGCAGTAAGGGGGGGCTGGGGTCCTACGAGCAGTACTTC.

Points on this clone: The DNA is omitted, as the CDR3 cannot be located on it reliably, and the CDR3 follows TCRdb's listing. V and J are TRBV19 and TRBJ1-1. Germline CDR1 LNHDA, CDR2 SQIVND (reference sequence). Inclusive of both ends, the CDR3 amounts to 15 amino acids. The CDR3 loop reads CASSTSAGGNTEAFF.

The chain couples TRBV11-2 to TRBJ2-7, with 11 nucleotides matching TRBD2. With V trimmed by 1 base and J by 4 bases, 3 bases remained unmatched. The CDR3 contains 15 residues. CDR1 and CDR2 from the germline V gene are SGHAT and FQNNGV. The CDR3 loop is CASSLAASGRYEQYF. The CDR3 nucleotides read TGTGCCAGCAGCTTAGCGGCTAGCGGGAGGTACGAGCAGTACTTC.

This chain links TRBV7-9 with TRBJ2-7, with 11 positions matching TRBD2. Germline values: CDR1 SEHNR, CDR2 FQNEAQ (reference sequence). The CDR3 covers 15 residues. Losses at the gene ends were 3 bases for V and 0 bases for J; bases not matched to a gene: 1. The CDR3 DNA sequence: TGTGCCAGCAGCTTGGGACTAGCGGTCTCCTACGAGCAGTACTTC. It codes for CASSLGLAVSYEQYF.

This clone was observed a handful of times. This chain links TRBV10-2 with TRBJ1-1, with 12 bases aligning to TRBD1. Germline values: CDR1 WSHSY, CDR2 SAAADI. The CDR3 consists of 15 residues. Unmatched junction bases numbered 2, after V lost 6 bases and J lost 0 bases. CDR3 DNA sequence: TGCGCCAGCAGGGGGACAGGGGGCCTGAACACTGAAGCTTTCTTT. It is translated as CASRGTGGLNTEAFF.

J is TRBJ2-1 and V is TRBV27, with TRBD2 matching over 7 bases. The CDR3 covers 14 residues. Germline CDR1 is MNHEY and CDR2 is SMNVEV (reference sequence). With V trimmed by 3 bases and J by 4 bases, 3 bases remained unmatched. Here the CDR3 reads CASSFSAGYNEQFF. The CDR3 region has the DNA TGTGCCAGCAGTTTTTCAGCGGGGTACAATGAGCAGTTCTTC.

In nucleotides, the CDR3 is TGTGCCAAAAACCAAACAGGGAAGGGGACCTACGAGCAGTACTTC. As protein: CAKNQTGKGTYEQYF. The chain carries TRBV19 and TRBJ2-7, with D perhaps matching TRBD1 (6 bases). V shed 10 bases and J shed 2 bases, with 21 bases lying between them. The CDR3 covers 15 residues. Per germline, CDR1 LNHDA and CDR2 SQIVND (reference sequence).

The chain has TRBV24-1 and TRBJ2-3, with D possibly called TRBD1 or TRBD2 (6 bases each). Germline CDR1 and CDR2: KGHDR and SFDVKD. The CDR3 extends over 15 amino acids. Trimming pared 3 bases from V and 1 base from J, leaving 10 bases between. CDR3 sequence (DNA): TGTGCCACCAGTGATCCGGGGGCAGGCACAGATACGCAGTATTTT. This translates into CATSDPGAGTDTQYF.

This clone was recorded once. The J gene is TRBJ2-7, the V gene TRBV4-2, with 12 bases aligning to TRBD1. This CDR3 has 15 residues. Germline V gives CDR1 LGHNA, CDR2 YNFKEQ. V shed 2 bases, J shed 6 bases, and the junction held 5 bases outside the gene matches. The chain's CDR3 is CASSQTGQGALEQYF. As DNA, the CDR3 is TGTGCCAGCAGCCAAACGGGACAGGGGGCGCTCGAGCAGTACTTC.

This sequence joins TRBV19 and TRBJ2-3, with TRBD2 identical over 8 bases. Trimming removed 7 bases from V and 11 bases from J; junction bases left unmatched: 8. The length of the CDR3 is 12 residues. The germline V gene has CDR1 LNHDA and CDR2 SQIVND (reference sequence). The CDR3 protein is CASTAGGSLQYF. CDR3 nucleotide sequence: TGTGCCAGTACCGCGGGAGGCTCCTTGCAGTATTTT.

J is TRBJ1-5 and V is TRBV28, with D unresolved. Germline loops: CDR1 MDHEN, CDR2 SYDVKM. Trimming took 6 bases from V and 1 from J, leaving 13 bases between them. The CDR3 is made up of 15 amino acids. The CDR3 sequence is CASSHPTGSNQPQHF. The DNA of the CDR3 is TGTGCCAGCAGCCACCCCACGGGGAGCAATCAGCCCCAGCATTTT.

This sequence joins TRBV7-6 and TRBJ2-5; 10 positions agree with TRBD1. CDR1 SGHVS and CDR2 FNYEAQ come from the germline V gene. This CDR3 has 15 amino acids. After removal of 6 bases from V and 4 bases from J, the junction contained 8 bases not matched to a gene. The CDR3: CASRDSGQGLETQYF. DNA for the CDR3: TGTGCCAGCAGGGACTCGGGACAGGGGTTAGAGACCCAGTACTTC.

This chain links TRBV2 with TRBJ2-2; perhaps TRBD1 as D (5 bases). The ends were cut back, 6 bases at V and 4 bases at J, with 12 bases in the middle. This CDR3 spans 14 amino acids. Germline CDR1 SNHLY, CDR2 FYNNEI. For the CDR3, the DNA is TGTGCCAGCAGCACCTGGACACCCACCGGGGAGCTGTTTTTT. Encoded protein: CASSTWTPTGELFF.

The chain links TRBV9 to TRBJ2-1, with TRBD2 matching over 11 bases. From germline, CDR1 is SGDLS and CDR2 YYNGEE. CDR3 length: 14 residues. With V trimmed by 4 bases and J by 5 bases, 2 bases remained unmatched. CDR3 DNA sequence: TGTGCCAGCAGCCAGGGACTAGCGGACAATGAGCAGTTCTTC. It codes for CASSQGLADNEQFF.

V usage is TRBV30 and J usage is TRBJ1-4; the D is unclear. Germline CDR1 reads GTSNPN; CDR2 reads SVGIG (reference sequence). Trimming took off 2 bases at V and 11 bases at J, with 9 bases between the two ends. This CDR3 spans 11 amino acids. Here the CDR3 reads CAWSHGHKLFF. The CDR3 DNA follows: TGTGCCTGGAGTCATGGGCACAAACTGTTTTTT.

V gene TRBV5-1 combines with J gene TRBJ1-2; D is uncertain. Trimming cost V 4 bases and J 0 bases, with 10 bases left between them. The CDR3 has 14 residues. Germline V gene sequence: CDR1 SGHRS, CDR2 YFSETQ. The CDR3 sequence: CASSPFRTNYGYTF. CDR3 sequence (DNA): TGCGCCAGCAGCCCGTTCCGGACTAACTATGGCTACACCTTC.

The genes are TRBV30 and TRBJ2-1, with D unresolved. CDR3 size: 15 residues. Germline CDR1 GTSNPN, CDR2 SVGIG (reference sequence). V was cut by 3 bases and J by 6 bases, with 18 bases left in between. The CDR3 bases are TGTGCCTGGAGGCCGAATGCTAGACCGTTCAATGAGCAGTTCTTC. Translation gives CAWRPNARPFNEQFF.

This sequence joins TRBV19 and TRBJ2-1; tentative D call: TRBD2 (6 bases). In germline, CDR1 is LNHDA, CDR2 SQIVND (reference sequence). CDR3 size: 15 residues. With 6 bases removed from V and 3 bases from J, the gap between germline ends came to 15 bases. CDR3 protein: CASSPMVADYNEQFF. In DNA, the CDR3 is TGTGCCAGTAGCCCTATGGTAGCGGACTACAATGAGCAGTTCTTC.

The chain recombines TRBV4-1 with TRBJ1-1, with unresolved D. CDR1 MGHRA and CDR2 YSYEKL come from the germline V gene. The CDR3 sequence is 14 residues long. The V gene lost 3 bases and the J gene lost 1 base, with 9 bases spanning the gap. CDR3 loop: CASSHSGGNTEAFF. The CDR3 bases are TGCGCCAGCAGCCATTCGGGAGGGAACACTGAAGCTTTCTTT.

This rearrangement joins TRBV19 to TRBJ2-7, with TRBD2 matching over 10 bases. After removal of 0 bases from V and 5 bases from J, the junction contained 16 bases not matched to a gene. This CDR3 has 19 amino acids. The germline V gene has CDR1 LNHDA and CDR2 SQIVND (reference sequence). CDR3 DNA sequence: TGTGCCAGTAGTATAGATCTGGCACTAGCGGGAAACTTGAACCACGAGCAGTACTTC. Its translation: CASSIDLALAGNLNHEQYF.

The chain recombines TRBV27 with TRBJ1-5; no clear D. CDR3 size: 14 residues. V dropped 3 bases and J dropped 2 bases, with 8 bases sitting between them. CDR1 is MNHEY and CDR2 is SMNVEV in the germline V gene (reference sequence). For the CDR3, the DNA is TGTGCCAGCAGTTTTACGCGGGGCAATCAGCCCCAGCATTTT. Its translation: CASSFTRGNQPQHF.